These 25 T cell receptor beta chains were all obtained from the same sample, sequenced in a study of blood T cell repertoires in COVID-19. TCRdb's copy holds only in-frame clones and misses some; the assay was immunoSEQ multiplex PCR. The sample records 200,000 to 300,000 clones, 80% to 90% being singletons. Sequencing was done on a sample of peripheral blood. These receptors came from a man in his forties or fifties who had recovered from COVID-19.

The chain combines TRBV27 with TRBJ1-5, with 10 bases that match TRBD1. The germline CDR1 and CDR2 sequences are MNHEY and SMNVEV (reference sequence). Losses at the gene ends were 5 bases for V and 6 bases for J; bases not matched to a gene: 4. CDR3 length: 14 amino acids. DNA of the CDR3: TGTGCCAGCAGTCCTCGGGACAGGGGTCAGCCCCAGCATTTT. Residues: CASSPRDRGQPQHF.

The rearrangement joins TRBV7-8 to TRBJ2-7, with 8 bases lining up with TRBD2. The CDR3 has 15 residues. V gave up 2 bases and J gave up 4 bases; unmatched junction bases: 7. Germline-derived CDR1 and CDR2 are SGHVS and FQNEAQ. The CDR3 sequence: CASSLPASGPYEQYF. The CDR3, as DNA: TGTGCCAGCAGCTTACCGGCTAGCGGGCCTTACGAGCAGTACTTC.

As regards this clone: At one end, the junction sequence differs from germline, possibly due to a read error. This sequence joins TRBV3-1 (or the pseudogene TRBV3-2) and TRBJ1-1; 9 positions agree with TRBD1. This CDR3 region has 14 residues. The germline gives CDR1 LGHDT, CDR2 YNNKEL (reference sequence). Here the CDR3 DNA reads TGTGCCAGCACCCAACAGGGGGCGAGCACTGAAGCTTTCTTT. Protein: CASTQQGASTEAFF.

The chain recombines TRBV5-8 with TRBJ1-1; D is uncertain. Trimming removed 0 bases at V and 3 bases at J, with 15 bases between. Per germline, CDR1 SGHTS and CDR2 YDEGEE. There are 16 residues in the CDR3. The chain's CDR3 is CASSLGVSESDTEAFF. As DNA, the CDR3 is TGTGCCAGCAGCTTGGGGGTATCGGAGTCGGACACTGAAGCTTTCTTT.

This chain joins TRBV4-3 and TRBJ1-1, with TRBD1 matching over 7 bases. The CDR3 is 15 amino acids. V lost 4 bases to trimming and J lost 1 base; unmatched junction nucleotides: 6. Germline CDR1 LGHNA, CDR2 YSLEER. CDR3 DNA sequence: TGCGCCAGCAGCCTTACTGGACAGGCGAACACTGAAGCTTTCTTT. Protein product: CASSLTGQANTEAFF.

The chain couples TRBV7-2 to TRBJ2-2; weak D call: TRBD1 (5 bases). The germline CDR1 and CDR2 sequences are SGHTA and FQGNSA. The CDR3 has 13 residues. Trimming pared 5 bases from V and 6 bases from J, leaving 10 bases between. The CDR3 loop is CASSKDRAGELFF. DNA for the CDR3: TGTGCCAGCAGCAAAGACAGAGCCGGGGAGCTGTTTTTT.

The chain employs TRBV7-2 and TRBJ2-7, with D possibly TRBD1 on 5 matching bases. The CDR3 has 14 residues. Trimming left V 1 base short and J 3 bases short, with 10 bases between. The germline V gene encodes CDR1 SGHTA and CDR2 FQGNSA. Here the CDR3 reads CASSLGTGYYEQYF. CDR3 DNA sequence: TGTGCCAGCAGCTTAGGAACAGGCTACTACGAGCAGTACTTC.

V and J are TRBV2 and TRBJ1-4; tentatively, D is TRBD1 (6 bases). Looked up from germline, CDR1 is SNHLY and CDR2 is FYNNEI. The CDR3 length is 15 residues. V gave up 2 bases and J gave up 6 bases, with 13 bases separating them. This CDR3 reads CASSETGGEDEKLFF. In DNA, the CDR3 is TGTGCCAGCAGTGAAACGGGGGGCGAGGATGAAAAACTGTTTTTT.

The V and J genes are TRBV11-2 and TRBJ1-4; 8 positions match TRBD1. Losses at the gene ends were 5 bases for V and 4 bases for J; bases not matched to a gene: 3. From germline, CDR1 is SGHAT and CDR2 FQNNGV. This CDR3 contains 14 residues. CDR3 sequence: CASSRRGLNEKLFF. In DNA, the CDR3 is TGTGCCAGCAGCCGCAGGGGGCTTAATGAAAAACTGTTTTTT.

This clone was found once. V gene TRBV6-5 combines with J gene TRBJ2-4; TRBD1 matches 9 bases. CDR3 length: 12 amino acids. V lost 5 bases and J lost 8; bases outside the gene matches: 1. Germline assignment: CDR1 MNHEY and CDR2 SVGAGI. The CDR3 loop reads CASSRQGDIQYF. In nucleotides, the CDR3 is TGTGCCAGCAGTCGACAGGGGGACATTCAGTACTTC.

The J gene is TRBJ2-5, the V gene TRBV5-5, with D perhaps matching TRBD2 (5 bases). The CDR3 consists of 14 residues. Trimming pared 4 bases from V and 1 base from J, leaving 11 bases between. CDR1 is SGHKS and CDR2 is YYEKEE in the germline V gene (reference sequence). CDR3 nucleotides: TGTGCCAGCAGCCCCTGGACTCTCCAAGAGACCCAGTACTTC. It specifies CASSPWTLQETQYF.

The chain combines TRBV5-4 with TRBJ1-2, with D uncertain. This CDR3 is built from 13 residues. Trimming took 4 bases from V and 2 from J, leaving 9 bases between them. Per the germline V gene, CDR1 is SGHNT and CDR2 is YYREEE (reference sequence). CDR3 protein: CASSQAQNYGYTF. DNA of the CDR3: TGTGCCAGCAGCCAGGCCCAAAACTATGGCTACACCTTC.

The rearrangement joins TRBV21-1 to TRBJ1-1. TRBV21-1 is noted as a pseudogene. The length of the CDR3 is 17 residues. The CDR3 protein is CASSTLTGTQANTEAFF. The DNA for the CDR3 is TGTGCCAGCAGCACACTAACCGGGACTCAAGCCAACACTGAAGCTTTCTTT.

This clone came up once. J is TRBJ2-3 and V is TRBV5-1; 9 nucleotides agree with TRBD2. CDR1 is SGHRS and CDR2 is YFSETQ in the germline V gene. V lost 4 bases, J lost 2 bases, and 8 bases stayed unmatched. This CDR3 region has 16 residues. This CDR3 is CASSPKRGASTDTQYF. Here the CDR3 DNA reads TGCGCCAGCAGCCCCAAGCGGGGGGCGTCCACAGATACGCAGTATTTT.

V usage is TRBV5-5 and J usage is TRBJ2-1, with 9 bases fitting TRBD1. CDR1 SGHKS and CDR2 YYEKEE come from the germline V gene (reference sequence). The length of the CDR3 is 16 residues. Trimming took 3 bases from V and 8 from J; bases not matched to a gene: 12. This CDR3 reads CASSSGTGSFFDEQFF. The CDR3 bases are TGTGCCAGCAGCTCCGGGACAGGGAGTTTTTTCGATGAGCAGTTCTTC.

The V and J genes are TRBV18 and TRBJ2-1; D is ambiguous. Germline assignment: CDR1 KGHSH and CDR2 LQKENI. Deletions cut 1 base from V and 6 bases from J, with 4 bases between. The CDR3 is 12 residues long. In DNA, the CDR3 is TGTGCCAGCTCACCACGCGCCAATGAGCAGTTCTTC. The encoded protein is CASSPRANEQFF.

Notes on this clone: The sample carries other DNA sequences with the same CDR3. This sequence joins TRBV5-1 and TRBJ2-3; TRBD1 is a possible D gene (6 bases). This CDR3 is built from 14 residues. Germline V lookup: CDR1 SGHRS, CDR2 YFSETQ. The V end was cut by 4 bases, the J end by 5 bases, with 14 bases between. As DNA, the CDR3 is TGCGCCAGCAGCCTAACAGGGAGTGGAGATACGCAGTATTTT. Translation gives CASSLTGSGDTQYF.

The gene calls are TRBV3-1 (or the pseudogene TRBV3-2) and TRBJ2-3; D unresolved. V was clipped by 4 bases and J by 6 bases, with 5 bases between them. The CDR3 spans 11 residues. Looked up from germline, CDR1 is LGHDT and CDR2 is YNNKEL (reference sequence). This CDR3 is CASSLRDTQYF. CDR3 in DNA: TGTGCCAGCAGCCTCCGGGATACGCAGTATTTT.

The chain uses TRBV7-2 and TRBJ1-2; 8 bases match TRBD1. The trim removed 5 bases at V and 2 bases at J, leaving 10 bases unmatched. Germline V gene lookup returns CDR1 SGHTA and CDR2 FQGNSA. There are 16 residues in the CDR3. CDR3 nucleotide sequence: TGTGCCAGCAGCCCCGCGCCCGGGGACAGGAACTATGGCTACACCTTC. This codes for CASSPAPGDRNYGYTF. The entire variable domain, with the rest obtained from reference TRBV7-2 and TRBJ1-2, is as follows: GAGVSQSPSNKVTEKGKDVELRCDPISGHTALYWYRQSLGQGLEFLIYFQGNSAPDKSGLPSDRFSAERTGGSVSTLTIQRTQQEDSAVYLCASSPAPGDRNYGYTFGSGTRLTVV.

In nucleotides, the CDR3 is TGTGCCAGTAGGGAAGGCCGGACTAGCGGGGCTTACAATGAGCAGTTCTTC. It yields the protein CASREGRTSGAYNEQFF. This chain joins TRBV19 and TRBJ2-1; the match to TRBD2 covers 12 bases. Trimming took 6 bases from V and 4 from J; bases not matched to a gene: 10. Germline CDR1 is LNHDA and CDR2 is SQIVND (reference sequence). There are 17 residues in the CDR3. The whole variable domain, filled in from reference TRBV19 and TRBJ2-1, reads DGGITQSPKYLFRKEGQNVTLSCEQNLNHDAMYWYRQDPGQGLRLIYYSQIVNDFQKGDIAEGYSVSREKKESFPLTVTSAQKNPTAFYLCASREGRTSGAYNEQFFGPGTRLTVL.

V gene TRBV7-9 combines with J gene TRBJ1-2; D is ambiguous. V dropped 5 bases and J dropped 8 bases, with 12 bases sitting between them. The CDR3 runs to 12 residues. Per germline, CDR1 SEHNR and CDR2 FQNEAQ (reference sequence). The CDR3 reads CASSRGLEGYTF. In DNA form, the CDR3 reads TGTGCCAGCAGCCGCGGTCTGGAGGGCTACACCTTC.

This sequence joins TRBV7-9 and TRBJ2-5, with D tentatively TRBD2 (7 bases). The length of the CDR3 is 14 residues. Between the trimmed V and J ends, which lost 5 bases and 4 bases, there was a span of 14 bases. Looked up from germline, CDR1 is SEHNR and CDR2 is FQNEAQ (reference sequence). This CDR3 reads CASSPGGGGETQYF. The CDR3 DNA follows: TGTGCCAGCAGCCCTGGAGGGGGGGGAGAGACCCAGTACTTC. Full variable domain (outside the CDR3, taken from reference TRBV7-9 and TRBJ2-5): DTGVSQNPRHKITKRGQNVTFRCDPISEHNRLYWYRQTLGQGPEFLTYFQNEAQLEKSRLLSDRFSAERPKGSFSTLEIQRTEQGDSAMYLCASSPGGGGETQYFGPGTRLLVL.

The chain has TRBV18 and TRBJ2-2, with 9 bases fitting TRBD1. Trimming removed 4 bases from V and 3 bases from J; junction bases left unmatched: 6. The germline V gene encodes CDR1 KGHSH and CDR2 LQKENI. The CDR3 length is 16 residues. Here the CDR3 reads CASSHVWTGDTGELFF. As DNA, the CDR3 is TGTGCCAGCTCACACGTCTGGACAGGGGACACCGGGGAGCTGTTTTTT.

There are many counts of this clone. The chain recombines TRBV19 with TRBJ2-5; TRBD2 matches 7 bases. V was pared by 4 bases and J by 4 bases, with 9 bases of the junction left unmatched. The V gene's germline CDR1 is LNHDA and CDR2 SQIVND (reference sequence). The CDR3 length is 15 residues. CDR3 region: CASSTPGRGGETQYF. In nucleotides, the CDR3 is TGTGCCAGTAGTACTCCGGGACGCGGGGGAGAGACCCAGTACTTC.

The genes are TRBV27 and TRBJ2-7; 7 positions match TRBD2. After removal of 5 bases from V and 3 bases from J, the junction contained 7 bases not matched to a gene. Germline V gives CDR1 MNHEY, CDR2 SMNVEV (reference sequence). This CDR3 region has 14 residues. The CDR3 bases are TGTGCCAGCAGTCCCCTCGGCGGGAGCTACGAGCAGTACTTC. Its protein is CASSPLGGSYEQYF.